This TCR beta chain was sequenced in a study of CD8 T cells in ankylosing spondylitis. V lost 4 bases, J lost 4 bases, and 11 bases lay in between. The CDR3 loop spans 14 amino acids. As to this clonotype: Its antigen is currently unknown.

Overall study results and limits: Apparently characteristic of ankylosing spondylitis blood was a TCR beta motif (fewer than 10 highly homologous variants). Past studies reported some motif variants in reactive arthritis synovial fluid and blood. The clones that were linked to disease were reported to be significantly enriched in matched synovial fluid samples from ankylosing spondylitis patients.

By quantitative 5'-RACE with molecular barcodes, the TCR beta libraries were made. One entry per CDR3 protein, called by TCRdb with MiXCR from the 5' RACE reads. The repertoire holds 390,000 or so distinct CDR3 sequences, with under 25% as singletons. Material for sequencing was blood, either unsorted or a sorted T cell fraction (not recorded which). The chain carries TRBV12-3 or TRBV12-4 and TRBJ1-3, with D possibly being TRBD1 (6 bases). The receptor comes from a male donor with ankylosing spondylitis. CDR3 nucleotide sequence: TGTGCCAGCAGTTGGGGGGCGCGGGGAAACACCATATATTTT. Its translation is CASSWGARGNTIYF.